The T cell receptor (beta chain) under discussion was sequenced for a study of PD-L1 blockade in urothelial cancer. Turning to the study itself: Atezolizumab was started by patients in 2014 at 1,200 mg intravenously every 3 weeks. When blood samples were assessed, the median T cell count was 141,255.

This clone was recorded only once. Patients' urothelial carcinoma was locally advanced or metastatic. For each patient, 1 to 8 samples were obtained, pretreatment and on-treatment. The method was immunoSEQ multiplex PCR; TCRdb's version includes in-frame clones alone and lacks a portion of them. This table has some 35,000 clones, approximately 83% appearing once. Germline-derived CDR1 and CDR2 are SGHRS and YFSETQ. V lost 0 bases and J lost 7; bases outside the gene matches: 3. The CDR3 has 15 residues. The clonotype originates from a man in his sixties with urothelial cancer. The sequences come from PBMCs, collected around atezolizumab (anti-PD-L1) treatment. The chain uses TRBV5-1 and TRBJ1-6, with 8 nucleotides matching TRBD1. Here the CDR3 reads CASSLATGGNSPLHF. The CDR3 DNA follows: TGCGCCAGCAGCTTGGCCACAGGGGGAAATTCACCCCTCCACTTT.